This T cell receptor beta chain was recorded in a study of T-cell memory formation after mild COVID-19. Background on the study: Clustering of TCRs was largely donor specific.

This clonotype turned up a few times. Its antigen is still unknown. Germline CDR1 SGHAT, CDR2 FQNNGV. V gave up 4 bases and J gave up 4 bases; unmatched junction bases: 12. The CDR3 is made up of 16 amino acids. General study points: CD4+ contracting clones lay mainly in CM and EM, CD8+ ones in EMRA. Pre-infection memory harbored some responding clones, suggesting cross-reactive memory joined. Clones that contracted from day 15 to 85 were balanced CD4/CD8, while later expanders leaned CD4+.

MiXCR was run by TCRdb on the 5' RACE reads, yielding one entry per CDR3 protein. The sample has under 700,000 distinct CDR3 sequences; about a fifth are singletons. The sequenced material came from PBMCs or a T cell subset sorted from them (not recorded which). The clonotype originates from an adult woman who had mild COVID-19 (a few samples of this study predate the infection). Cell type and time point are not known. The chain combines TRBV11-2 with TRBJ2-7, with 8 bases that match TRBD2. CDR3 DNA sequence: TGTGCCAGCAGCTCCCAACCTCGGGAGGGCGGATACGAGCAGTACTTC. Its protein is CASSSQPREGGYEQYF.